The 9 T cell receptor beta chains listed next were all sequenced from one sample in a study of control samples from healthy donors and cancer patients. Clones were sequenced by immunoSEQ multiplex PCR, and TCRdb holds only the in-frame ones, with some missing. The sample consists of fewer than 200,000 clones, roughly 90% of them appearing once. What was sequenced was blood. These receptors originate from a woman aged 45 to 65 in good health.

The rearrangement joins TRBV9 to TRBJ2-1; D is possibly TRBD2 (7 bases). V lost 1 base to trimming and J lost 8 bases, with 22 bases between them. Germline CDR1 reads SGDLS; CDR2 reads YYNGEE. The CDR3 spans 17 residues. The CDR3 DNA is TGTGCCAGCAGCGTAAAGGCGGGGGCCCTTAGTGGGGATGAGCAGTTCTTC. Residues: CASSVKAGALSGDEQFF.

The chain employs TRBV5-4 and TRBJ1-6; unclear D gene. Per the germline V gene, CDR1 is SGHNT and CDR2 is YYREEE (reference sequence). This CDR3 comprises 14 residues. V lost 0 bases, J lost 8 bases, and 9 bases lay in between. In DNA form, the CDR3 reads TGTGCCAGCAGCTTGGGACGGCCGGATTCACCCCTCCACTTT. Translated, it gives CASSLGRPDSPLHF.

This sequence joins TRBV19 and TRBJ1-6; D remains ambiguous. The CDR3 has 13 residues. Trimming pared 5 bases from V and 7 bases from J, leaving 9 bases between. CDR1 and CDR2 (germline): LNHDA, SQIVND (reference sequence). The CDR3 reads CASSSGINSPLHF. CDR3 sequence (DNA): TGTGCCAGTAGTTCGGGGATCAATTCACCCCTCCACTTT.

V gene TRBV28 combines with J gene TRBJ1-4, with 10 nucleotides matching TRBD1. Germline V CDR1 and CDR2: MDHEN, SYDVKM. The CDR3 is 15 amino acids. Germline trimming cut 5 bases from V and 8 bases from J; bases unmatched to any gene: 8. For the CDR3, the DNA is TGTGCCAGCAGTGACAGGGGGCGATCCGGAGAAAAACTGTTTTTT. Its protein is CASSDRGRSGEKLFF. The full variable domain, rest sourced from reference TRBV28 and TRBJ1-4, is DVKVTQSSRYLVKRTGEKVFLECVQDMDHENMFWYRQDPGLGLRLIYFSYDVKMKEKGDIPEGYSVSREKKERFSLILESASTNQTSMYLCASSDRGRSGEKLFFGSGTQLSVL.

V usage is TRBV7-2 and J usage is TRBJ2-7, with D possibly matching TRBD2 (6 bases). This CDR3 region has 13 residues. V lost 8 bases, J lost 4 bases, and 15 bases lay in between. Germline V CDR1 and CDR2: SGHTA, FQGNSA. For the CDR3, the DNA is TGTGCCAGCGCCGCTACAGCGGGTTACGAGCAGTACTTC. It yields the protein CASAATAGYEQYF.

The chain joins TRBV7-8 to TRBJ1-2, with D unresolved. The CDR3 loop spans 13 amino acids. CDR1 and CDR2 (germline): SGHVS, FQNEAQ. Trimming took off 5 bases at V and 7 bases at J, with 14 bases between the two ends. This CDR3 is CASSPGARAGYTF. Here the CDR3 DNA reads TGTGCCAGCAGCCCTGGCGCTAGAGCTGGCTACACCTTC.

The V call is TRBV7-2, the J call TRBJ1-6, with 7 bases matching TRBD1. CDR1 and CDR2 (germline): SGHTA, FQGNSA. Trimming removed 1 base from V and 7 bases from J; junction bases left unmatched: 4. The CDR3 has 15 residues. Written as DNA, the CDR3 is TGTGCCAGCAGCTTAGAGACAGGGCGGAATTCACCCCTCCACTTT. Translated, it gives CASSLETGRNSPLHF. The complete variable domain, with remaining parts taken from reference TRBV7-2 and TRBJ1-6, reads GAGVSQSPSNKVTEKGKDVELRCDPISGHTALYWYRQSLGQGLEFLIYFQGNSAPDKSGLPSDRFSAERTGGSVSTLTIQRTQQEDSAVYLCASSLETGRNSPLHFGNGTRLTVT.

This rearrangement joins TRBV28 to TRBJ2-7; perhaps TRBD1 as D (6 bases). The CDR3 runs 14 residues. Per germline, CDR1 MDHEN and CDR2 SYDVKM. The germline V and J ends were trimmed by 6 bases and 0 bases, with 12 bases remaining between them. CDR3 bases: TGTGCCAGCAGAGAACAGGGATTCTCCTACGAGCAGTACTTC. Amino acid sequence: CASREQGFSYEQYF. Filled out from reference TRBV28 and TRBJ2-7, the complete variable domain reads DVKVTQSSRYLVKRTGEKVFLECVQDMDHENMFWYRQDPGLGLRLIYFSYDVKMKEKGDIPEGYSVSREKKERFSLILESASTNQTSMYLCASREQGFSYEQYFGPGTRLTVT.

The chain is built from TRBV5-4 and TRBJ2-6, with 10 nucleotides matching TRBD1. The CDR3 covers 17 residues. J gave up 2 bases and V 3 bases, and 5 bases lay outside the gene matches. Germline values: CDR1 SGHNT, CDR2 YYREEE (reference sequence). The CDR3 loop reads CASSSGTGAPGANVLTF. The CDR3 DNA follows: TGTGCCAGCAGCTCCGGGACAGGGGCTCCTGGGGCCAACGTCCTGACTTTC.